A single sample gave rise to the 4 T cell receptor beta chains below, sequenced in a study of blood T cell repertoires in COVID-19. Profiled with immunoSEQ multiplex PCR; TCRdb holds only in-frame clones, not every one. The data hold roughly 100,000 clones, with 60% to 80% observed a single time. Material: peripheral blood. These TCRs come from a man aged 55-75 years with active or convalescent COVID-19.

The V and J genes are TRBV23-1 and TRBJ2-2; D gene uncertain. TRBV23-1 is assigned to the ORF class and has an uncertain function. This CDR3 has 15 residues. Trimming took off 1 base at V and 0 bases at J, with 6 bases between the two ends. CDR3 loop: CASSQYYPNTGELFF. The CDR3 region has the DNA TGCGCCAGCAGTCAATACTACCCGAACACCGGGGAGCTGTTTTTT.

The CDR3 loop is CASSPTTGPNTEAFF. The CDR3 nucleotides read TGTGCCAGCAGCCCTACGACAGGGCCGAACACTGAAGCTTTCTTT. This chain joins TRBV7-2 and TRBJ1-1; 7 bases match TRBD1. V dropped 5 bases and J dropped 1; count of bases not matched to a gene: 7. The germline gives CDR1 SGHTA, CDR2 FQGNSA. The CDR3 contains 15 residues.

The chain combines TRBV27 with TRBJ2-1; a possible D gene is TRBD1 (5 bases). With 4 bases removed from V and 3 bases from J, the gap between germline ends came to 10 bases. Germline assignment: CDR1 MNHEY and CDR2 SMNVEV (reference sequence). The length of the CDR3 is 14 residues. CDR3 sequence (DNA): TGTGCCAGCAGTTACATCCAGGGCTACAATGAGCAGTTCTTC. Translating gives CASSYIQGYNEQFF.

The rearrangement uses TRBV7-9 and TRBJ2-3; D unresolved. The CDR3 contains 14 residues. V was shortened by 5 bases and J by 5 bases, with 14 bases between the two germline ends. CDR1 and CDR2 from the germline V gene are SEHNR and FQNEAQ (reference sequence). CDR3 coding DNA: TGTGCCAGCAGCCTTACCGACCGCGGAGATACGCAGTATTTT. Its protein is CASSLTDRGDTQYF.